This T cell receptor beta chain was identified during a study of tumor-infiltrating lymphocytes in oesophageal squamous cell carcinoma. TCRdb independently ran MiXCR on the PCR reads; one entry per CDR3 protein. In the table there are roughly 13,000 distinct CDR3 sequences, 46% of which are singletons. Trimming took off 2 bases at V and 2 bases at J, with 10 bases between the two ends. Germline V gene data show CDR1 as MNHGY and CDR2 as SAAAGT. The length of the CDR3 is 15 residues. The sequence came from a male donor with esophageal squamous cell carcinoma. The chain combines TRBV6-8 with TRBJ1-5, with D perhaps matching TRBD1 (5 bases). The sequencing input was blood. The CDR3 DNA follows: TGTGCCAGCAGTTACGGGGACGAGGGCAATCAGCCCCAGCATTTT. Residues: CASSYGDEGNQPQHF.